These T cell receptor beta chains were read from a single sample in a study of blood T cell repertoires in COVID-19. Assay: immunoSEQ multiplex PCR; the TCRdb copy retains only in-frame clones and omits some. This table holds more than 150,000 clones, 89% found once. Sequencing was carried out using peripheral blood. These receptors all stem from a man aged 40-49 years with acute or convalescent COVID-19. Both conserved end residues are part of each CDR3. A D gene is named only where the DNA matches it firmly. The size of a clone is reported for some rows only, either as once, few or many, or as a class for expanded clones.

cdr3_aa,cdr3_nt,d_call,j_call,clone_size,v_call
CASSQPQTGENTEAFF,TGTGCCAGCAGCCAACCCCAAACAGGGGAGAACACTGAAGCTTTCTTT,TRBD1,TRBJ1-1,.,TRBV4-2
CAWSVTHEKLFF,TGTGCCTGGAGTGTAACTCATGAAAAACTGTTTTTT,.,TRBJ1-4,.,TRBV30
CASRGQADGYGYTF,TGTGCCAGCAGGGGACAGGCCGATGGCTATGGCTACACCTTC,TRBD1,TRBJ1-2,once,TRBV2
CASRQGGNQPQHF,TGTGCCAGCAGACAGGGGGGCAATCAGCCCCAGCATTTT,TRBD1,TRBJ1-5,.,TRBV6-5
CASSQIVGRGQSGELFF,TGTGCCAGCAGCCAAATAGTCGGCAGGGGGCAGAGCGGGGAGCTGTTTTTT,TRBD1,TRBJ2-2,.,TRBV28
CASSFGTEAFF,TGTGCCAGCAGTTTCGGGACTGAAGCTTTCTTT,.,TRBJ1-1,.,TRBV12-3/TRBV12-4
CASSFPHRGPNQPQHF,TGTGCCAGTAGTTTTCCTCACAGGGGGCCCAATCAGCCCCAGCATTTT,TRBD1,TRBJ1-5,.,TRBV19
CATREDGGKETQYF,TGTGCCACCCGAGAAGATGGGGGCAAAGAGACCCAGTACTTC,.,TRBJ2-5,.,TRBV2
CASSESLLALEETQYF,TGTGCCAGCAGTGAGTCTCTACTAGCCCTAGAAGAGACCCAGTACTTC,.,TRBJ2-5,.,TRBV2
CASRRVAKNIQYF,TGTGCCAGCCGCAGGGTTGCCAAAAACATTCAGTACTTC,.,TRBJ2-4,.,TRBV11-2
CASRNRVGRLSGNTIYF,TGTGCCAGCAGAAATAGAGTCGGCAGGCTGTCTGGAAACACCATATATTTT,.,TRBJ1-3,.,TRBV13
CASSGSLYYGYTF,TGCGCCAGCAGTGGGTCCCTGTACTATGGCTACACCTTC,.,TRBJ1-2,.,TRBV10-2
CASSLAGGRPIQYF,TGTGCCAGCAGCTTGGCGGGGGGGAGGCCCATTCAGTACTTC,TRBD2,TRBJ2-4,.,TRBV7-2
CASSPRTGPFNLNEQFF,TGTGCCAGCAGCCCCCGGACAGGGCCCTTCAACCTCAATGAGCAGTTCTTC,TRBD1,TRBJ2-1,.,TRBV11-3
CSVAGQGTDTQYF,TGCAGCGTTGCGGGACAGGGAACAGATACGCAGTATTTT,TRBD1,TRBJ2-3,.,TRBV29-1
CASSLVVAGTGAYEQYF,TGTGCCAGCAGCTTAGTCGTAGCGGGGACAGGGGCCTACGAGCAGTACTTC,TRBD1,TRBJ2-7,.,TRBV11-2
CASSSRPTTGLETQYF,TGTGCCAGCAGTTCCCGACCGACGACAGGGCTGGAGACCCAGTACTTC,TRBD1,TRBJ2-5,.,TRBV27
CSAPGRQGMDYGYTF,TGCAGCGCCCCCGGCCGACAGGGGATGGACTATGGCTACACCTTC,TRBD1,TRBJ1-2,.,TRBV29-1
CASRAGQGRFLDTQYF,TGTGCCAGCAGGGCCGGACAGGGTCGATTTCTGGATACGCAGTATTTT,TRBD1,TRBJ2-3,.,TRBV2
CASSATSASYEQYF,TGTGCCAGCAGCGCCACTAGTGCCTCCTACGAGCAGTACTTC,.,TRBJ2-7,once,TRBV9
CASSFVDTMETQYF,TGTGCCAGCAGTTTTGTAGACACCATGGAGACCCAGTACTTC,.,TRBJ2-5,.,TRBV27
CSARLNSPLHF,TGCAGTGCAAGACTCAATTCACCCCTCCACTTT,.,TRBJ1-6,.,TRBV20-1
CASSWGVRNQPQHF,TGTGCCAGCAGTTGGGGGGTTCGCAATCAGCCCCAGCATTTT,.,TRBJ1-5,.,TRBV28
CASSLVDSGKDTQYF,TGCGCCAGCAGCTTAGTTGACAGCGGGAAAGATACGCAGTATTTT,TRBD2,TRBJ2-3,.,TRBV5-1
CSVEYATDTQYF,TGCAGCGTTGAGTACGCGACAGATACGCAGTATTTT,.,TRBJ2-3,.,TRBV29-1
CASSLESQGTTEAFF,TGCGCCAGCAGCTTGGAAAGTCAGGGGACCACTGAAGCTTTCTTT,.,TRBJ1-1,.,TRBV5-1
CASSPAGVLGELFF,TGTGCCAGCAGCCCCGCGGGGGTTCTCGGGGAGCTGTTTTTT,TRBD2,TRBJ2-2,.,TRBV7-9
CASPRRVDTGELFF,TGTGCCAGCCCTCGGCGGGTTGACACCGGGGAGCTGTTTTTT,.,TRBJ2-2,.,TRBV6-5
CASSPPGGSTDTQYF,TGTGCCAGCTCACCTCCGGGGGGGAGCACAGATACGCAGTATTTT,TRBD2,TRBJ2-3,.,TRBV18
CASSFFGQDSPLHF,TGTGCCAGCAGTTTCTTCGGACAGGATTCACCCCTCCACTTT,TRBD1,TRBJ1-6,few,TRBV6-2/TRBV6-3
CASSLVQGANNNSPLHF,TGCGCCAGCAGCTTGGTACAGGGGGCGAACAATAATTCACCCCTCCACTTT,TRBD1,TRBJ1-6,.,TRBV5-1
CASTSSGNTIYF,TGTGCCAGCACCTCTTCTGGAAACACCATATATTTT,.,TRBJ1-3,.,TRBV12-3/TRBV12-4
CASSLTSGGSTDTQYF,TGTGCCAGCAGTTTGACTAGCGGGGGAAGCACAGATACGCAGTATTTT,TRBD2,TRBJ2-3,.,TRBV6-2/TRBV6-3
CASSLGGPYNSPLHF,TGTGCCAGCAGCTTGGGGGGGCCCTATAATTCACCCCTCCACTTT,.,TRBJ1-6,few,TRBV7-9
CASSLVPGDEQYF,TGTGCCAGCAGCTTAGTTCCAGGGGACGAGCAGTACTTC,.,TRBJ2-7,once,TRBV13
CASPDRGVGYTF,TGTGCCAGCCCGGACAGGGGAGTCGGCTACACCTTC,TRBD1,TRBJ1-2,.,TRBV2
CASSPTGVRELFF,TGTGCCAGCAGCCCGACAGGGGTCCGGGAGCTGTTTTTT,TRBD1,TRBJ2-2,.,TRBV5-4
CASSRPRTGNYGYTF,TGTGCCAGCAGCAGACCCCGGACAGGAAACTATGGCTACACCTTC,TRBD1,TRBJ1-2,.,TRBV28
CASRPGDTGELFF,TGCGCCAGCAGGCCAGGGGACACCGGGGAGCTGTTTTTT,.,TRBJ2-2,.,TRBV10-2
CASSYSEHSNTEAFF,TGTGCCAGCAGTTACTCGGAGCACTCGAACACTGAAGCTTTCTTT,.,TRBJ1-1,.,TRBV6-5
CASSLLGGETQYF,TGTGCCAGCAGTTTACTTGGAGGGGAGACCCAGTACTTC,.,TRBJ2-5,.,TRBV12-3/TRBV12-4
CASSLGRQGDGELFF,TGCGCCAGCAGCTTGGGCCGGCAGGGGGACGGGGAGCTGTTTTTT,TRBD1,TRBJ2-2,once,TRBV5-1
CASSLLQGSSGNTIYF,TGTGCCAGCAGCCTACTCCAGGGTAGCTCTGGAAACACCATATATTTT,.,TRBJ1-3,.,TRBV7-2
CASSVDGGQPQHF,TGCGCCAGCAGCGTGGACGGAGGTCAGCCCCAGCATTTT,.,TRBJ1-5,.,TRBV5-1
CASSLGLADSTDTQYF,TGCGCCAGCAGCTTGGGACTAGCGGACTCCACAGATACGCAGTATTTT,TRBD2,TRBJ2-3,.,TRBV5-1
CASSQSWTGGVYGYTF,TGTGCCAGCAGCCAATCATGGACGGGCGGGGTCTATGGCTACACCTTC,.,TRBJ1-2,.,TRBV4-2
CAISESEGRGSSYEQYF,TGTGCCATCAGTGAGTCCGAAGGAAGGGGGAGCTCCTACGAGCAGTACTTC,.,TRBJ2-7,.,TRBV10-3
CASSLTGGHGTEAFF,TGTGCCAGCAGCTTAACGGGGGGACATGGCACTGAAGCTTTCTTT,.,TRBJ1-1,.,TRBV11-2
CASLGTGVTQYF,TGTGCCAGCCTCGGGACAGGGGTGACCCAGTACTTC,TRBD1,TRBJ2-5,.,TRBV12-3/TRBV12-4
CASSQGDPGLARGYTF,TGTGCCAGCAGCCAAGGAGACCCGGGACTAGCTCGTGGCTACACCTTC,.,TRBJ1-2,.,TRBV14
CASSIGSGGFGQETQYF,TGTGCCAGTAGTATAGGTAGCGGGGGGTTCGGACAAGAGACCCAGTACTTC,TRBD2,TRBJ2-5,.,TRBV19
CASSIDGDSPLHF,TGTGCCAGTAGTATCGACGGGGATTCACCCCTCCACTTT,.,TRBJ1-6,.,TRBV19